The 27 T cell receptor beta chains listed next were all sequenced from one sample in a study of cytomegalovirus exposure and HLA in healthy donors. PCR amplification relied on 60 Vbeta primers (plus 13 Jbeta primers). Some clones are missing from TCRdb's copy, which holds only in-frame ones; the method was immunoSEQ multiplex PCR. This table has roughly 110,000 clones, 75% to 85% appearing once. Sequenced material: PBMCs. These receptor sequences come from a man aged 45-65 years in good health and CMV-seronegative.

V usage is TRBV7-8 and J usage is TRBJ1-5; 11 positions match TRBD1. V lost 8 bases to trimming and J lost 6 bases; unmatched junction nucleotides: 3. Germline CDR1 and CDR2: SGHVS and FQNEAQ. The CDR3 spans 13 residues. In nucleotides, the CDR3 is TGTGCCAGCGGGGGGACAGGGGGTCAGCCCCAGCATTTT. Amino acids: CASGGTGGQPQHF.

The chain employs TRBV4-3 and TRBJ2-5; TRBD1 is a possible D gene (6 bases). Per the germline V gene, CDR1 is LGHNA and CDR2 is YSLEER. This CDR3 is built from 15 residues. The germline V and J ends were trimmed by 3 bases and 5 bases, with 16 bases remaining between them. The CDR3 spells CASSQRWTEAETQYF. DNA for the CDR3: TGCGCCAGCAGCCAGAGATGGACAGAGGCTGAGACCCAGTACTTC.

This clone has more than one count but fewer than ten. This chain joins TRBV7-2 and TRBJ1-2; TRBD1 is a possible D gene (6 bases). Trimming shortened V by 5 bases and J by 3 bases, and 13 bases separated the two germline ends. CDR3 length: 14 residues. Per germline, CDR1 SGHTA and CDR2 FQGNSA. CDR3 coding DNA: TGTGCCAGCAGCCGCGGACAGTGGGACTATGGCTACACCTTC. Residues: CASSRGQWDYGYTF. The full variable domain, rest sourced from reference TRBV7-2 and TRBJ1-2, is GAGVSQSPSNKVTEKGKDVELRCDPISGHTALYWYRQSLGQGLEFLIYFQGNSAPDKSGLPSDRFSAERTGGSVSTLTIQRTQQEDSAVYLCASSRGQWDYGYTFGSGTRLTVV.

The chain employs TRBV10-1 and TRBJ2-7, with D maybe TRBD2 (6 bases). Germline-derived CDR1 and CDR2 are WNHNN and SYGVQD (reference sequence). The V and J ends lost 4 bases and 4 bases respectively, with 20 bases between them. The CDR3 loop spans 16 amino acids. CDR3 nucleotide sequence: TGCGCCAGCAGTGGGGGCCGGGGGTCCGCCGGGTACGAGCAGTACTTC. Its translation is CASSGGRGSAGYEQYF.

V usage is TRBV6-1 and J usage is TRBJ2-7, with D maybe TRBD1 (5 bases). CDR1 MNHNS and CDR2 SASEGT come from the germline V gene. V was shortened by 4 bases and J by 1 base, with 11 bases between the two germline ends. CDR3 length: 14 amino acids. The CDR3 is CASSGRGRSYEQYF. DNA for the CDR3: TGTGCCAGCAGTGGAAGGGGTAGGTCCTACGAGCAGTACTTC.

The rearrangement uses TRBV10-3 and TRBJ2-3, with TRBD2 identical over 9 bases. Germline V CDR1 and CDR2: ENHRY, SYGVKD. The CDR3 extends over 15 amino acids. The J segment lost 3 bases and the V segment lost 5 bases, leaving 6 bases of the junction unmatched. CDR3 nucleotides: TGTGCCATCAGTCCTGGCGGGGGGGGAACAGATACGCAGTATTTT. The encoded protein is CAISPGGGGTDTQYF.

This clone counts as medium-sized. The rearrangement joins TRBV7-2 to TRBJ1-5; D unresolved. Germline CDR1 and CDR2: SGHTA and FQGNSA. The CDR3 has 13 residues. V lost 5 bases and J 6 bases, leaving 11 bases between the germline ends. Here the CDR3 reads CASSLSESQPQHF. CDR3 sequence (DNA): TGTGCCAGCAGCCTCTCGGAGAGTCAGCCCCAGCATTTT.

The V gene is TRBV12-5, the J gene TRBJ1-4; 9 bases are shared with TRBD1. CDR3 length equals 18 residues. The germline gives CDR1 LGHNT, CDR2 FRNRAP. The V gene end was trimmed by 0 bases and the J gene end by 8 bases; junction bases not matched to a gene: 13. The CDR3 DNA follows: TGTGCTAGTGGTTTGGTGATTTTCGGGGGACAGGGAGGGGAAAAACTGTTTTTT. As protein: CASGLVIFGGQGGEKLFF. Full variable domain (remainder filled in from reference TRBV12-5 and TRBJ1-4): DARVTQTPRHKVTEMGQEVTMRCQPILGHNTVFWYRQTMMQGLELLAYFRNRAPLDDSGMPKDRFSAEMPDATLATLKIQPSEPRDSAVYFCASGLVIFGGQGGEKLFFGSGTQLSVL.

This chain links TRBV4-3 with TRBJ1-6; TRBD1 agrees at 8 bases. J gave up 0 bases and V 4 bases, and 11 bases lay outside the gene matches. The germline V gene encodes CDR1 LGHNA and CDR2 YSLEER. The CDR3 contains 19 residues. CDR3 residues: CASSLVRQGPSSYNSPLHF. The CDR3, as DNA: TGCGCCAGCAGCCTCGTCAGACAGGGGCCTAGCTCCTATAATTCACCCCTCCACTTT.

This rearrangement joins TRBV11-1 to TRBJ1-1; 7 bases map to TRBD1. Germline V lookup: CDR1 SGHAT, CDR2 FQDESV (reference sequence). Unmatched junction bases numbered 7, after V lost 4 bases and J lost 2 bases. This CDR3 spans 15 amino acids. This chain's CDR3 is CASSSLTGFNTEAFF. CDR3 in DNA: TGTGCCAGCAGCTCCTTGACAGGGTTTAACACTGAAGCTTTCTTT.

The rearrangement uses TRBV7-8 and TRBJ1-1; perhaps TRBD1 as D (5 bases). Germline CDR1 and CDR2: SGHVS and FQNEAQ. V lost 2 bases and J lost 7, with 11 bases in between. The CDR3 has 13 residues. The CDR3, as DNA: TGTGCCAGCAGCTTAAGTCGTCAGGGTGAAGCTTTCTTT. Its translation is CASSLSRQGEAFF.

The chain combines TRBV29-1 with TRBJ1-1; unclear D gene. This CDR3 has 13 residues. The V gene's germline CDR1 is SQVTM and CDR2 ANQGSEA. The V end was cut by 0 bases, the J end by 2 bases, with 7 bases between. CDR3 loop: CSVEEGYNTEAFF. CDR3 coding DNA: TGCAGCGTTGAAGAGGGCTACAACACTGAAGCTTTCTTT.

The V call is TRBV9, the J call TRBJ1-6; 8 bases align to TRBD1. The CDR3 spans 14 residues. Germline loops: CDR1 SGDLS, CDR2 YYNGEE. J was trimmed by 9 bases and V by 3 bases; bases with no gene match: 5. CDR3 coding DNA: TGTGCCAGCAGCGGGACAGGGAACGGTTCACCCCTCCACTTT. Encoded protein: CASSGTGNGSPLHF.

Regarding this clone: Relative to the germline gene, one junction end is altered; a read error may explain this. The CDR3 region is CASSGGGAETGELFF. In DNA form, the CDR3 reads TGTGCGAGCAGTGGCGGGGGGGCCGAGACCGGGGAGCTGTTTTTT. The V and J genes are TRBV7-6 and TRBJ2-2; 9 bases fit TRBD2. Germline lookup yields CDR1 SGHVS and CDR2 FNYEAQ. This CDR3 contains 15 residues.

The CDR3 DNA sequence: TGTGCCAGCAGCCAAGCAATGGGGGCTCCCCTAGGCGGGGAGCTGTTTTTT. Protein: CASSQAMGAPLGGELFF. The gene calls are TRBV4-2 and TRBJ2-2; tentatively, D is TRBD1 (6 bases). The V gene's germline CDR1 is LGHNA and CDR2 YNFKEQ. Trimming pared 1 base from V and 7 bases from J, leaving 19 bases between. The CDR3 is 17 amino acids.

The CDR3: CSAPTGDGYTF. In DNA, the CDR3 is TGCAGTGCTCCGACAGGAGATGGCTACACCTTC. This chain uses TRBV20-1 with TRBJ1-2, with a possible D match to TRBD1 (6 bases). V was cut by 5 bases and J by 6 bases, with 10 bases left in between. This CDR3 is built from 11 residues. Germline assignment: CDR1 DFQATT and CDR2 SNEGSKA (reference sequence).

This sequence joins TRBV7-8 and TRBJ1-5; 10 nucleotides agree with TRBD1. This CDR3 region has 18 residues. V lost 7 bases and J lost 0; bases outside the gene matches: 12. The germline V gene encodes CDR1 SGHVS and CDR2 FQNEAQ. The CDR3 region has the DNA TGTGCCAGCACCCAGACAGGGGGCTACGGGGGTAGCAATCAGCCCCAGCATTTT. Encoded protein: CASTQTGGYGGSNQPQHF.

This chain uses TRBV11-3 with TRBJ2-1, with D hard to call. The CDR3 contains 13 residues. With 4 bases removed from V and 8 bases from J, the gap between germline ends came to 12 bases. Germline V gene sequence: CDR1 SGHNT, CDR2 YENEEA. The CDR3 is CASSYTPRYEQFF. Written as DNA, the CDR3 is TGTGCCAGCAGCTACACACCCAGGTATGAGCAGTTCTTC. Variable domain in full (rest from reference TRBV11-3 and TRBJ2-1): EAGVVQSPRYKIIEKKQPVAFWCNPISGHNTLYWYLQNLGQGPELLIRYENEEAVDDSQLPKDRFSAERLKGVDSTLKIQPAELGDSAVYLCASSYTPRYEQFFGPGTRLTVL.

V is TRBV6-5 and J is TRBJ1-6; 7 nucleotides align to TRBD1. CDR1 MNHEY and CDR2 SVGAGI come from the germline V gene. CDR3 length: 14 amino acids. V lost 6 bases, J lost 7 bases, and 6 bases stayed unmatched. The CDR3 DNA is TGTGCCAGCAGCGACCCGGGACAGAATTCACCCCTCCACTTT. Translation gives CASSDPGQNSPLHF.

The chain is built from TRBV6-6 and TRBJ1-2, with a possible D match to TRBD1 (5 bases). This CDR3 is 14 amino acids long. V shed 5 bases and J shed 6 bases, with 16 bases lying between them. Germline V CDR1 and CDR2: MNHNY, SVGAGI (reference sequence). The CDR3 loop is CASSTGGERDGYTF. The CDR3 DNA reads as TGTGCCAGCAGTACCGGAGGGGAGAGGGATGGCTACACCTTC.

This chain joins TRBV10-3 and TRBJ2-7; D is perhaps TRBD1 (6 bases). The CDR3 length is 13 residues. Looked up from germline, CDR1 is ENHRY and CDR2 is SYGVKD. V was shortened by 10 bases and J by 9 bases, with 22 bases between the two germline ends. CDR3 residues: CATAGRGLTGQYF. In nucleotides, the CDR3 is TGTGCCACCGCTGGCAGGGGTCTTACAGGGCAGTACTTC.

The chain employs TRBV5-1 and TRBJ2-2; 7 positions match TRBD2. Germline CDR1 and CDR2: SGHRS and YFSETQ. CDR3 length: 14 residues. Trimming cost V 3 bases and J 7 bases; bases outside gene matches: 6. The CDR3 DNA reads TGCGCCAGCAGCTCTTCTCGCGGGAGCGGGGAGCTGTTTTTT. Translation: CASSSSRGSGELFF.

The V call is TRBV19, the J call TRBJ1-1; D gene unclear. This CDR3 has 14 residues. V dropped 4 bases and J dropped 1 base, with 10 bases sitting between them. Germline assignment: CDR1 LNHDA and CDR2 SQIVND (reference sequence). The CDR3 nucleotides are TGTGCCAGTAGTAGAACAGTCGGGAACACTGAAGCTTTCTTT. It translates to CASSRTVGNTEAFF.

Here the CDR3 DNA reads TGTGCCACCAGCAGATACTTAGGAGGGGGCAAGAATGAGCAGTTCTTC. Amino acids: CATSRYLGGGKNEQFF. This chain joins TRBV15 and TRBJ2-1, with TRBD1 as a possible D gene (7 bases). CDR1 and CDR2 (germline): LNHNV, YYDKDF (reference sequence). The CDR3 is 16 residues long. The V end was cut by 2 bases, the J end by 7 bases, with 18 bases between.

This rearrangement joins TRBV4-3 to TRBJ2-2, with 8 nucleotides matching TRBD2. Germline V CDR1 and CDR2: LGHNA, YSLEER. V trimming: 1 base; J trimming: 2 bases; junction bases outside the gene matches: 9. The length of the CDR3 is 18 residues. CDR3 sequence reads: CASSQGSPRGENTGELFF. CDR3 coding DNA: TGCGCCAGCAGCCAAGGAAGCCCGCGGGGGGAAAACACCGGGGAGCTGTTTTTT.

This chain uses TRBV6-6 with TRBJ1-2; weak D call: TRBD1 (5 bases). The germline V gene has CDR1 MNHNY and CDR2 SVGAGI (reference sequence). V lost 2 bases and J 6 bases, leaving 10 bases between the germline ends. This CDR3 contains 13 residues. The CDR3 bases are TGTGCCAGCAGTTACCGGGGGACCCATGGCTACACCTTC. Residues: CASSYRGTHGYTF.

This clone was seen only a few times. The chain joins TRBV7-8 to TRBJ1-2; possible D gene TRBD1, 5 bases. Looked up from germline, CDR1 is SGHVS and CDR2 is FQNEAQ. The CDR3 contains 14 residues. V lost 3 bases and J 2 bases, leaving 10 bases between the germline ends. The CDR3 region is CASSLDIGNYGYTF. The CDR3 DNA is TGTGCCAGCAGCTTGGACATCGGGAACTATGGCTACACCTTC.